The clone carrying this T cell receptor beta chain was observed a handful of times. This record belongs to a study of T cell repertoires in cytomegalovirus infection. Study in general: Based on public TCR beta signatures, there were indications of CMV infection and of a matching HLA type.

The CDR3 is 14 amino acids. Trimming took off 5 bases at V and 9 bases at J, with 14 bases between the two ends. TCRdb independently ran MiXCR on the reads; one entry per CDR3 protein. The sample lists 250,000 to 300,000 distinct CDR3 sequences; approximately 9.2% were seen once. This clonotype originated in a human donor in good health (CMV status not recorded). Some clones in this sample may be carry-over from other donors' samples. Sequenced sample: PBMCs. V and J are TRBV12-3 or TRBV12-4 and TRBJ1-6; tentatively, D is TRBD1 (6 bases). CDR3: CASSLQGRSSPLHF. The CDR3 region has the DNA TGTGCCAGCAGTCTACAGGGAAGAAGTTCACCCCTCCACTTT.